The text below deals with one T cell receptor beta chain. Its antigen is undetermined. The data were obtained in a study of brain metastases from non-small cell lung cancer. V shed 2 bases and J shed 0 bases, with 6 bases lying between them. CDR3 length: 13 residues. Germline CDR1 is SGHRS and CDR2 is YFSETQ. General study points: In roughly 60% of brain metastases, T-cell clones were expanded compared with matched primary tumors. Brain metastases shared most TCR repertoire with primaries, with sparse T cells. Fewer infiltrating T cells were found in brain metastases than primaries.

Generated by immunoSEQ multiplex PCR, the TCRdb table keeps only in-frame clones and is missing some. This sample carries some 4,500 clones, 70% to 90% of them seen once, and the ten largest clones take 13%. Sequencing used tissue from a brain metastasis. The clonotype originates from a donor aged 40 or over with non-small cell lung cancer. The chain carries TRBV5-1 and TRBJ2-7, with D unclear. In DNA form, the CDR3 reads TGCGCCAGCAGCTTAAGGAGCTCCTACGAGCAGTACTTC. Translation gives CASSLRSSYEQYF.